Listed below are T cell receptor beta chains from one sample, sequenced in a study of Graves' ophthalmopathy and Graves' hyperthyroidism. TCRdb used MiXCR to reprocess the multiplex PCR reads, holding one entry per CDR3 protein. Seen here are roughly 500,000 distinct CDR3 sequences, 13% to 15% observed once, and the top ten hold 9.8%. Material for sequencing was blood. These TCRs come from a woman aged 25 to 39 with Graves' ophthalmopathy. Both conserved end residues are trimmed from each CDR3. Each record gives: J gene, V gene, CDR3 protein.

j_call: TRBJ2-7
v_call: TRBV29-1
cdr3_aa: SITTGGYHEQY

j_call: TRBJ2-2
v_call: TRBV6-2/TRBV6-3
cdr3_aa: ASSPRRTVSTGELF

j_call: TRBJ2-7
v_call: TRBV4-1
cdr3_aa: ASSHPGGLYEQY

j_call: TRBJ2-7
v_call: TRBV12-3/TRBV12-4
cdr3_aa: ASNLRLVGGEQY

j_call: TRBJ1-1
v_call: TRBV12-3/TRBV12-4
cdr3_aa: ASSLLFTNTEAF

j_call: TRBJ1-6
v_call: TRBV6-1
cdr3_aa: ASSHLH

j_call: TRBJ1-2
v_call: TRBV27
cdr3_aa: ASRGTYGYT

j_call: TRBJ1-2
v_call: TRBV2
cdr3_aa: ASSDPGQGANGYT

j_call: TRBJ1-5
v_call: TRBV20-1
cdr3_aa: SASREGSNQPQH

j_call: TRBJ2-7
v_call: TRBV30
cdr3_aa: AWSGGGGPYEQY

j_call: TRBJ1-2
v_call: TRBV27
cdr3_aa: ASSPQRFNYGYT

j_call: TRBJ2-2
v_call: TRBV6-5
cdr3_aa: ASSYDGSNTGELF

j_call: TRBJ1-6
v_call: TRBV27
cdr3_aa: ASSLMGYSPLH

j_call: TRBJ1-2
v_call: TRBV7-9
cdr3_aa: ASSFPQGDGYT

j_call: TRBJ2-2
v_call: TRBV27
cdr3_aa: ASSFGTLNTGELF

j_call: TRBJ2-5
v_call: TRBV6-2/TRBV6-3
cdr3_aa: ASSSLTLTQY

j_call: TRBJ2-7
v_call: TRBV28
cdr3_aa: ASSLLRLGESYEQY

j_call: TRBJ2-7
v_call: TRBV6-5
cdr3_aa: ASSFGPAVGYGQY

j_call: TRBJ2-7
v_call: TRBV30
cdr3_aa: AWRQGRSFYEQY

j_call: TRBJ1-2
v_call: TRBV19
cdr3_aa: ASSPQGQGGTYGYT

j_call: TRBJ2-7
v_call: TRBV15
cdr3_aa: ATSRELGYEQY

j_call: TRBJ1-6
v_call: TRBV30
cdr3_aa: AWSVRDRLNSPLH

j_call: TRBJ2-7
v_call: TRBV7-3
cdr3_aa: ASSSLDGRRETYEQY

j_call: TRBJ1-1
v_call: TRBV12-3/TRBV12-4
cdr3_aa: ASRSGRRGTEAF

j_call: TRBJ2-7
v_call: TRBV29-1
cdr3_aa: SVRQGWYEQY

j_call: TRBJ2-7
v_call: TRBV4-1
cdr3_aa: VSSQAGAYEQY

j_call: TRBJ2-7
v_call: TRBV20-1
cdr3_aa: SAPGQGNSYEQY

j_call: TRBJ2-7
v_call: TRBV25-1
cdr3_aa: ASSLGQAIDEQY

j_call: TRBJ2-7
v_call: TRBV2
cdr3_aa: ASIARKGPDEQY

j_call: TRBJ1-1
v_call: TRBV6-5
cdr3_aa: ASSYSYTNTEAF

j_call: TRBJ1-5
v_call: TRBV12-3/TRBV12-4
cdr3_aa: ASSGGFNQPQH

j_call: TRBJ1-2
v_call: TRBV9
cdr3_aa: ASSVYGAYGYT

j_call: TRBJ1-1
v_call: TRBV11-2
cdr3_aa: ASSFNRGAEAF

j_call: TRBJ2-7
v_call: TRBV6-1
cdr3_aa: ASREGRGIYEQY

j_call: TRBJ1-3
v_call: TRBV14
cdr3_aa: ASSQVSQDSGNTIY

j_call: TRBJ1-2
v_call: TRBV5-8
cdr3_aa: ASSLAGWNGYT

j_call: TRBJ2-7
v_call: TRBV12-3/TRBV12-4
cdr3_aa: ASSPTGITSYEQY

j_call: TRBJ2-4
v_call: TRBV20-1
cdr3_aa: SAGTGDLIAKNIQY

j_call: TRBJ1-1
v_call: TRBV6-5
cdr3_aa: ASSFPRTVNTEAF

j_call: TRBJ1-5
v_call: TRBV4-1
cdr3_aa: ASSHRTGNQPQH

j_call: TRBJ2-2
v_call: TRBV11-2
cdr3_aa: ASRRAPSNTGELF

j_call: TRBJ2-7
v_call: TRBV6-1
cdr3_aa: ATQTPPLFEQY

j_call: TRBJ1-1
v_call: TRBV5-1
cdr3_aa: ASSLENRVLNTEAF

j_call: TRBJ1-2
v_call: TRBV20-1
cdr3_aa: SARDISGYNGYT

j_call: TRBJ1-5
v_call: TRBV6-1
cdr3_aa: ASRPDRARNQPQH

j_call: TRBJ2-7
v_call: TRBV13
cdr3_aa: ASSLTSGLVSYEQY

j_call: TRBJ2-7
v_call: TRBV5-1
cdr3_aa: ASSFRDRSYEQY

j_call: TRBJ2-5
v_call: TRBV7-2
cdr3_aa: ASSLGLAGGSQSG

j_call: TRBJ2-7
v_call: TRBV10-2
cdr3_aa: ASSAMVGTGAYEQY

j_call: TRBJ2-7
v_call: TRBV7-2
cdr3_aa: ASSLAPGGSGSYEQY

j_call: TRBJ2-2
v_call: TRBV12-3/TRBV12-4
cdr3_aa: ASSTLVVAGELF

j_call: TRBJ1-5
v_call: TRBV19
cdr3_aa: ASGQGFTSNQPQH

j_call: TRBJ2-7
v_call: TRBV7-2
cdr3_aa: ASSQDFSSYEQY

j_call: TRBJ2-2
v_call: TRBV6-1
cdr3_aa: ATEQRMNTGELF